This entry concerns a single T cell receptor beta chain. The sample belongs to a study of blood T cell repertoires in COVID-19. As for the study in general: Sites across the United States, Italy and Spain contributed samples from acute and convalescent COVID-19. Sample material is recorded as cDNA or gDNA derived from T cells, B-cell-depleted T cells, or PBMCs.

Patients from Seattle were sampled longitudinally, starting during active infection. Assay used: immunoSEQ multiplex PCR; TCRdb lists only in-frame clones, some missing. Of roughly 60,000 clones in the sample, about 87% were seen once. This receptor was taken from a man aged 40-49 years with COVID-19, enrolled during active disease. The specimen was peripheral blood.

The CDR3 nucleotides are TGCAGTGCTAGTCCAGGGGGCGCGACCACGAACACTGAAGCTTTCTTT. Translating it yields CSASPGGATTNTEAFF. J is TRBJ1-1 and V is TRBV20-1; 8 positions match TRBD1. Per the germline V gene, CDR1 is DFQATT and CDR2 is SNEGSKA (reference sequence). The CDR3 is 16 residues long. V shed 3 bases, J shed 1 base, and the junction held 10 bases outside the gene matches.